Each of the 3 T cell receptor beta chains below was sequenced from the same sample in a study of blood T cell repertoires in COVID-19. Repertoires were generated with immunoSEQ multiplex PCR, while TCRdb's copy carries only in-frame clones and drops some. The sample contains about 80,000 clones, less than 90% of which appear only once. The sample consisted of peripheral blood. The receptors stem from a man in his fifties or sixties with active or convalescent COVID-19.

V usage is TRBV5-4 and J usage is TRBJ1-2, with D unclear. CDR3 length equals 13 residues. V dropped 0 bases and J dropped 2 bases, with 5 bases sitting between them. CDR1 is SGHNT, CDR2 YYREEE, per germline (reference sequence). CDR3 nucleotide sequence: TGTGCCAGCAGCTTGGGGCCCAACTATGGCTACACCTTC. Its protein product is CASSLGPNYGYTF.

This chain joins TRBV7-9 and TRBJ2-5; the D gene is possibly TRBD2 (5 bases). Germline V gene data show CDR1 as SEHNR and CDR2 as FQNEAQ (reference sequence). V lost 2 bases to trimming and J lost 2 bases, with 9 bases between them. The CDR3 has 14 residues. CDR3 bases: TGTGCCAGCAGCTTATGGACTCTACAAGAGACCCAGTACTTC. Amino acid sequence: CASSLWTLQETQYF.

This chain connects TRBV7-9 to TRBJ2-6; unclear D gene. The V gene lost 1 base and the J gene lost 1 base, with 5 bases spanning the gap. The CDR3 extends over 15 amino acids. Germline CDR1 is SEHNR and CDR2 is FQNEAQ (reference sequence). The CDR3, as DNA: TGTGCCAGCAGCTTAGGCTATTCTGGGGCCAACGTCCTGACTTTC. Translation: CASSLGYSGANVLTF.